The TCR beta chain described here comes from a study of cytomegalovirus exposure and HLA in healthy donors (dated by TCRdb to about 2017). About the study as a whole: An earlier analysis of 550 to 700 of the donors reported 276 Gb of sequence data and about 100 million unique TCR beta sequences from 190 million or so T cells. The study aimed to test whether signatures of past pathogen exposure could be identified by cataloging public T cell receptors. Along with the approximately 600-subject first cohort, a separate validation cohort of around 110 different subjects was used. On average, around 240,000 unique TCR beta nucleotide sequences were sequenced per donor among some 430 genotyped donors of the cohort, with roughly 19% of those sequences being non-productive. All discovery cohort repertoires had been generated using a single sequencing platform. Using immunosequencing, the study profiled T cell repertoires from fewer than 700 subjects and related those repertoires to cytomegalovirus serostatus. A later genetic analysis took genome-wide SNP genotypes for about 65% of the roughly 670 donors and used that subset as a discovery cohort. The number of typed donors differed by locus: roughly 629-640 for A, B, C, DRB1 and DQB1; some 540 for DQA1; some 610 for DPA1; and some 470 for DPB1. To predict cytomegalovirus infection status, the study combined high-throughput TCR immunosequencing, statistical association of individual TCRs with disease status, and machine learning. Roughly 5 DR-DQ haplotypes were handled as single units for association and clustering, since linkage in the cohort was strong. In a later analysis, previously published TCR beta repertoires from several hundred donors were re-analyzed and high-resolution HLA genotyping was added so that TCR occurrence patterns could be studied. Class I and class II HLA loci were covered by the typing at four-digit resolution. An early release that covered 640 HLA-typed donors contained approximately 290 gigabases of sequencing data and tens of millions of unique TCR sequences. In an earlier analysis of 550 to 700 of the donors, high-throughput TCR beta sequencing was used to judge whether each TCR beta V gene segment behaved as functional or pseudogenic. In the later analysis, no new phenotypic data were used to find candidate immune exposures; instead, reliance was placed on TCR beta sequences and their occurrence across donors. Donor age, sex, ethnicity and CMV serostatus were compiled together with the repertoire data. Of the roughly 400 genotyped donors, 75% to 85% were placed in the genetic ancestry cluster associated with self-reported Caucasian donors.

Libraries were constructed by the immunoSEQ multiplex PCR assay. The multiplex PCR relied on a mix of 60 forward primers for TCR Vbeta segments and 13 reverse primers for TCR Jbeta segments. Amplification of the CDR3 region of rearranged TCR beta genes was performed with a multiplex PCR assay on genomic DNA. The amplified TCR beta libraries were sequenced on the Illumina HiSeq System as 87-base-pair reads. The study's processing was this. Across the 500 to 700 repertoires, a later analysis counted approximately 75 million unique TCR beta chains, some 11 million of which were shared by at least two donors. Raw reads were error-corrected and collapsed into unique sequences by a nearest-neighbor algorithm in which closely related sequences were merged to remove PCR and sequencing errors. CDR3 sequences were aligned to IMGT reference sequences to assign V, D and J gene segments. For a sequence to be retained, a match of at least six nucleotides was required to both a V gene segment and a J gene segment. A rearrangement was called productive if the CDR3 had no stop codons and remained in frame with V and J, and every other rearrangement was called non-productive. Following IMGT convention, CDR3 was defined as the stretch from the second conserved V-encoded cysteine to the conserved J-encoded phenylalanine. The earlier analysis of around 640 of the donors excluded sequences that lacked an unambiguous match to a single V gene segment. In an earlier analysis of some 590 of the donors, a V segment was called functional when productive rearrangements were above 56.7%, and segregating when the standard deviation between donors exceeded 5%. A statistical classification framework was developed to diagnose cytomegalovirus status using the catalog of TCR beta chain sequences. V and J gene assignment, in a later analysis, came from comparing TCR nucleotide sequences with IMGT/GENE-DB human TR gene sequences. In a later analysis, CDR3 sequences and most-parsimonious VDJ recombination scenarios were assigned using the TCRdist pipeline. In a later analysis, each TCR beta chain was defined by its CDR3 amino acid sequence together with its V-gene family, and reads without a unique V-gene family were excluded. As a way to deal with suspected cross-contamination and a sequencing artifact, a later analysis dropped roughly 600 nucleotide sequences that were highly shared and had low generation probability. For each public chain, a later analysis derived a clonal expansion index from normalized ranks of inferred template counts within each repertoire. A later analysis computed generation probabilities with a VDJ recombination model fitted to out-of-frame rearrangements, and checked the results against IGoR. In a later analysis, hypergeometric tests were used to score TCR-TCR, TCR-HLA and TCR-CMV co-occurrence, with a repertoire-size bias correction applied to TCR pairs. A later analysis estimated false discovery rates by permuting HLA or CMV assignments 20 times. A later analysis grouped co-occurring TCRs with DBSCAN, adding TCRdist sequence similarity when clustering within HLA-allele-positive subsets. Co-occurrence clustering excluded repertoires with fewer than 30,000 or more than 120,000 public chains, plus five with anomalous nucleotide sharing. Here the immuneACCESS table is served through TCRdb, limited to in-frame sequences with V and J called. Missing clones are a known gap in these copies; in checked studies unresolved V genes cover under half, and the rest lacks a known reason. V and J calls plus clone size are reproduced from that table; the DNA served to infer D and trimming. The sample includes more than 85,000 clones, with approximately 9% observed a single time. The ten largest clones add up to 5.1% of the sample.

A note on this clone: What antigen it recognizes has not been identified. No base quality values were provided; no much bigger clone lies one nucleotide off.

As encoded in the germline V gene, CDR1 is MNHNS while CDR2 is SASEGT. The CDR3 sequence holds 15 residues, the cysteine and phenylalanine included. The sequence is cut down to CDR3 DNA, 45 bases in frame from base 1. V is trimmed back by 5 bases and J by 4 bases, and the junction contains 7 bases that no gene match accounts for. The cohort comprised several hundred healthy bone marrow donors. At the time of sampling, every cohort member was nominally healthy, though immune exposures that went unrecorded were likely present. The donor tested CMV seropositive, placing the donor among the 310 or so seropositive members of the cohort. A peripheral blood sample was provided by each donor, and peripheral blood mononuclear cells were used for TCR beta sequencing. The Qiagen DNeasy Blood Extraction Kit was used to extract genomic DNA from the blood cell samples. Findings and caveats that apply to the study as a whole: Because some donors lacked HLA typing at each locus, the association tests relied only on the typed subset. The earlier analysis of some 540 of the donors excluded 15 to 20 rarely observed V segments, including chromosome 9 orphons, because counts were too low. A further reported finding was that TCR beta sequences accurately predicted the HLA-A and HLA-B alleles for most subjects in the first cohort. In both the original and validation cohorts, the classifier was reported to diagnose cytomegalovirus status with high specificity and sensitivity. Across donors, most TCR sequences were observed very rarely, whereas some public TCRs were present in many individuals. A later analysis associated roughly 17,000 TCR beta sequences with specific HLA alleles at a false discovery rate of 0.05. When HLA alleles, especially DR and DQ, strongly co-occurred, TCR associations were difficult to assign to individual alleles. The authors suggested that the approach could potentially be extended to other disease states and immunological phenotypes. A later analysis reported that several top co-occurrence clusters appeared linked to parvovirus B19, influenza, CMV and Epstein-Barr virus. Three of the identified cytomegalovirus-associated TCR beta chains were confirmed in vitro to be specific for cytomegalovirus antigens. A group of highly shared sequence variants was considered likely to be a technical artifact of the sequencing pipeline. In a later analysis, HLA-associated TCR beta chains were found to be more clonally expanded and to have lower generation probabilities than equally common non-associated chains. Most CMV-associated TCR beta chains appeared to be HLA-restricted in a later analysis, and the HLA associations seemed to be driven largely by CMV exposure. This cohort had only TCR beta chains sequenced, and the lack of alpha or paired-chain data limited which features could be detected. In a later genetic analysis, fewer N-insertions in productive TCRs were reported among donors in an Asian-associated ancestry cluster than the roughly 640-donor mean. Immune exposure information for the cohort was limited to CMV serostatus. Sequencing depth was assumed to be roughly uniform across donors in the presence/absence analyses, though that assumption may not hold. Some IMGT-functional V segments, including TRBV6-2 and TRBV6-3, could not be told apart with the 87-base-pair reads, so those segments were excluded. A total of 164 TCR beta chains were listed by the study as associated with cytomegalovirus. A later genetic analysis associated a missense DCLRE1C variant with V-gene and J-gene trimming of TCR beta chains, and an independent cohort replicated the association. A later analysis found that TCR association rates varied across HLA loci, with DRB1 alleles showing the most associated TCRs and HLA-C alleles the fewest. In an earlier analysis of some 500 of the donors, most TCR beta V segments appeared in productive rearrangements about 90% or about 30% of the time, broadly matching IMGT annotations. Correlated functional status among segregating V segments might reflect linkage disequilibrium, but an unknown experimental factor could not be ruled out.

Sequenced input: PBMCs. This clonotype originated in a man in his fifties in good health and CMV-seropositive. The chain joins TRBV6-1 to TRBJ2-2; 7 junctional bases match TRBD2. The CDR3 in this case is CASSFWGGSTGELFF. The nucleotide sequence is TGTGCCAGCAGTTTCTGGGGGGGGTCCACCGGGGAGCTGTTTTTT.